Listed below are T cell receptor beta chains from one sample, sequenced in a study of cytomegalovirus exposure and HLA in healthy donors. The method was immunoSEQ multiplex PCR; TCRdb's version includes in-frame clones alone and lacks a portion of them. The sample has under 150,000 clones; around nine tenths are singletons. Material: PBMCs. The receptors originated from a young woman in good health and CMV-seropositive. The CDR3 runs from the conserved cysteine through the conserved F or W. The D gene is left open where the match is weak. Clone size appears in some rows only: once, few, many, or a class for an expanded clone.

-,TRBV7-2,-,TRBJ1-2,CASSLDRRRGYTF,TGTGCCAGCAGCTTAGACAGGCGGCGTGGCTACACCTTC
-,TRBV19,-,TRBJ2-7,CASSPSVNSYEQYF,TGTGCCAGTAGCCCCTCGGTCAACTCCTACGAGCAGTACTTC
-,TRBV7-2,TRBD1,TRBJ2-3,CASSLSGTGGTDTQYF,TGTGCCAGCAGCTTATCCGGGACAGGGGGAACAGATACGCAGTATTTT
-,TRBV20-1,-,TRBJ2-7,CSATQGGEQYF,TGCAGTGCTACACAGGGTGGCGAGCAGTACTTC
-,TRBV19,TRBD1,TRBJ1-1,CASSLDRGGTEAFF,TGTGCCAGTAGTTTAGACAGGGGCGGCACTGAAGCTTTCTTT
-,TRBV9,-,TRBJ2-7,CASSVAGGPSYEQYF,TGTGCCAGCAGCGTAGCTGGCGGGCCCTCCTACGAGCAGTACTTC
-,TRBV7-2,TRBD1,TRBJ1-5,CASSSGTVPLSNQPQHF,TGTGCCAGCAGCTCCGGGACAGTACCCCTAAGCAATCAGCCCCAGCATTTT
few,TRBV5-4,-,TRBJ2-1,CASSQSYNEQFF,TGTGCCAGCAGCCAATCCTACAATGAGCAGTTCTTC
once,TRBV5-1,TRBD1,TRBJ1-1,CASSLSKTGVNTEAFF,TGCGCCAGCAGCTTAAGCAAGACAGGGGTGAACACTGAAGCTTTCTTT
-,TRBV19,TRBD1,TRBJ1-2,CASRLAIETGQGRGYTF,TGTGCCAGTCGTCTGGCCATAGAAACAGGACAGGGAAGGGGCTACACCTTC
once,TRBV5-1,TRBD1,TRBJ2-3,CASSWGQGTDTQYF,TGCGCCAGCAGCTGGGGACAGGGCACAGATACGCAGTATTTT
-,TRBV4-3,-,TRBJ1-5,CASSPGLEKPQHF,TGCGCCAGCAGCCCCGGACTCGAGAAACCCCAGCATTTT
-,TRBV19,TRBD2,TRBJ2-2,CASRPTSGGAGGELFF,TGTGCCAGTAGGCCGACTAGCGGGGGGGCTGGCGGGGAGCTGTTTTTT
once,TRBV5-6,TRBD1,TRBJ1-5,CASSSDRGPRRPQHF,TGTGCCAGCAGCTCGGACAGGGGCCCTAGGCGGCCCCAGCATTTT
-,TRBV29-1,TRBD1,TRBJ2-2,CSVKGGMWGTGELFF,TGCAGCGTTAAAGGGGGCATGTGGGGAACCGGGGAGCTGTTTTTT
-,TRBV7-9,TRBD1,TRBJ1-1,CASSSGGMNTEAFF,TGTGCCAGCAGTTCAGGGGGCATGAACACTGAAGCTTTCTTT
-,TRBV2,-,TRBJ2-2,CASSGFGFGELFF,TGTGCCAGCAGTGGTTTCGGGTTCGGGGAGCTGTTTTTT
-,TRBV2,TRBD2,TRBJ2-1,CASSLSSGSFNEQFF,TGTGCCAGCAGCCTTTCTAGCGGGAGTTTTAATGAGCAGTTCTTC
-,TRBV4-3,TRBD1,TRBJ1-4,CASSQELGQGNEKLFF,TGCGCCAGCAGCCAAGAACTTGGACAGGGAAATGAAAAACTGTTTTTT
-,TRBV6-1,TRBD1,TRBJ1-3,CASSMGQGKVNTIYF,TGTGCCAGCAGCATGGGACAGGGGAAGGTAAACACCATATATTTT
-,TRBV6-6,-,TRBJ2-2,CASRASTAGTGELFF,TGTGCCAGCAGGGCGTCTACGGCGGGCACCGGGGAGCTGTTTTTT
-,TRBV2,-,TRBJ2-7,CASSISYEQYF,TGTGCCAGCAGTATATCCTACGAGCAGTACTTC
-,TRBV13,TRBD2,TRBJ2-3,CASSPRAGGPEDTQYF,TGTGCCAGCAGCCCTCGCGCGGGGGGGCCAGAAGATACGCAGTATTTT
once,TRBV25-1,-,TRBJ2-3,CASSDPRSADTQYF,TGTGCCAGCAGTGATCCCCGGTCGGCAGATACGCAGTATTTT
-,TRBV10-3,-,TRBJ1-1,CASSSGTEAFF,TGTGCCTCTTCTAGTGGCACTGAAGCTTTCTTT
-,TRBV9,TRBD1,TRBJ1-2,CASSVAGLPTGLDYGYTF,TGTGCCAGCAGCGTCGCAGGCTTACCGACAGGGCTAGATTACGGCTACACCTTC
-,TRBV19,TRBD1,TRBJ2-1,CASSIPGQGRYEQFF,TGTGCCAGTAGTATTCCGGGACAGGGTCGGTATGAGCAGTTCTTC
-,TRBV4-1,TRBD1,TRBJ1-2,CASSQDGTAIFYGYTF,TGCGCCAGCAGCCAAGATGGGACAGCCATCTTCTATGGCTACACCTTC
-,TRBV4-1,TRBD1,TRBJ2-2,CASGTDRVNTGELFF,TGCGCCAGCGGCACGGACAGGGTGAACACCGGGGAGCTGTTTTTT
-,TRBV11-2,-,TRBJ1-1,CASRLFTGTEAFF,TGTGCCAGCAGACTATTTACCGGCACTGAAGCTTTCTTT
-,TRBV4-1,TRBD2,TRBJ2-3,CASSQDGSGNPDTQYF,TGCGCCAGCAGCCAAGACGGCAGCGGGAACCCAGATACGCAGTATTTT
-,TRBV2,-,TRBJ2-1,CASSGGTTSDEQFF,TGTGCCAGCAGTGGCGGGACCACTAGTGATGAGCAGTTCTTC
-,TRBV7-6,TRBD1,TRBJ2-1,CASSPGTGGGEQFF,TGTGCCAGCAGCCCGGGGACAGGGGGAGGTGAGCAGTTCTTC
-,TRBV18,-,TRBJ2-3,CASSPSGGTDTQYF,TGTGCCAGCTCACCATCGGGGGGCACAGATACGCAGTATTTT
-,TRBV5-1,-,TRBJ2-7,CASSANGEQYF,TGCGCCAGCAGCGCGAATGGCGAGCAGTACTTC
-,TRBV5-1,TRBD1,TRBJ2-2,CASSSRTGGGTGELFF,TGCGCCAGCAGCTCCCGGACAGGGGGCGGCACCGGGGAGCTGTTTTTT
-,TRBV5-4,-,TRBJ2-7,CASSTGEYYEQYF,TGTGCCAGCAGCACCGGGGAATACTACGAGCAGTACTTC
-,TRBV19,TRBD2,TRBJ2-1,CASSEGSGGCYNEQFF,TGTGCCAGTAGTGAAGGGAGCGGGGGGTGTTACAATGAGCAGTTCTTC
-,TRBV5-6,-,TRBJ1-2,CASSSGHREDGYTF,TGTGCCAGCAGCTCGGGACACCGGGAGGACGGCTACACCTTC
-,TRBV6-1,-,TRBJ1-2,CASSEAGVYGYTF,TGTGCCAGCAGTGAAGCAGGGGTCTATGGCTACACCTTC
-,TRBV18,-,TRBJ2-7,CASSPAVNEQYF,TGTGCCAGCTCACCGGCCGTCAACGAGCAGTACTTC
few,TRBV10-3,TRBD1,TRBJ1-2,CAISHYRGENYGYTF,TGTGCCATCAGCCACTACAGGGGTGAAAACTATGGCTACACCTTC
-,TRBV5-8,-,TRBJ1-1,CASRRSGDPEAFF,TGTGCCAGCAGGCGATCAGGGGACCCTGAAGCTTTCTTT
-,TRBV6-5,-,TRBJ1-1,CASQSEVWMTEAFF,TGTGCCAGCCAAAGTGAGGTCTGGATGACTGAAGCTTTCTTT
-,TRBV5-6,-,TRBJ1-5,CASSLMGGGQPQHF,TGTGCCAGCAGCTTGATGGGGGGTGGTCAGCCCCAGCATTTT
once,TRBV7-2,TRBD1,TRBJ1-5,CASSLGTGGGQPQHF,TGTGCCAGCAGCTTAGGGACAGGGGGCGGACAGCCCCAGCATTTT
-,TRBV11-2,-,TRBJ2-1,CASSFTSDEQFF,TGTGCCAGCAGCTTTACTAGTGATGAGCAGTTCTTC
-,TRBV6-1,TRBD1,TRBJ1-1,CASSVRDRQNTEAFF,TGTGCCAGCAGTGTACGGGACAGACAGAACACTGAAGCTTTCTTT
-,TRBV6-1,-,TRBJ1-2,CASRKDLTGDYGYTF,TGTGCCAGCAGAAAGGACCTCACAGGAGACTATGGCTACACCTTC
-,TRBV4-1,-,TRBJ1-3,CASSQVGHSSGNTIYF,TGCGCCAGCAGCCAAGTGGGACACTCCTCTGGAAACACCATATATTTT
-,TRBV7-9,TRBD2,TRBJ2-1,CATRAGGFYNEQFF,TGTGCCACGCGAGCGGGGGGGTTCTACAATGAGCAGTTCTTC